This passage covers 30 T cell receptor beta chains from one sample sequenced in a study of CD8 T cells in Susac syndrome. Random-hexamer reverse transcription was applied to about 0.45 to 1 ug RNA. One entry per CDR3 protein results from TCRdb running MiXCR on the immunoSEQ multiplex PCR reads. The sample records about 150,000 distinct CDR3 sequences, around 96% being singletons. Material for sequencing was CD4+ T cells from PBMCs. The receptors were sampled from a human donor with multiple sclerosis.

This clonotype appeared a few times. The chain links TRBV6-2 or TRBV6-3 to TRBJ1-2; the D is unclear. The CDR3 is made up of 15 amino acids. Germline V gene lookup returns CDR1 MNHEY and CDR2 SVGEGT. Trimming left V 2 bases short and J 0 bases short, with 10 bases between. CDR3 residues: CASSYRASSNYGYTF. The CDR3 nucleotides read TGTGCCAGCAGTTACCGGGCATCCTCTAACTATGGCTACACCTTC.

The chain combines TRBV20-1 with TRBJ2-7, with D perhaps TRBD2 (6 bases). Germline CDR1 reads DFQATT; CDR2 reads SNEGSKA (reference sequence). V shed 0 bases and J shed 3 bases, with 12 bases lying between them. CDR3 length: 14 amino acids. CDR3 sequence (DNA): TGCAGTGCTAGAGACGCCGGAGGGGTCTACGAGCAGTACTTC. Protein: CSARDAGGVYEQYF.

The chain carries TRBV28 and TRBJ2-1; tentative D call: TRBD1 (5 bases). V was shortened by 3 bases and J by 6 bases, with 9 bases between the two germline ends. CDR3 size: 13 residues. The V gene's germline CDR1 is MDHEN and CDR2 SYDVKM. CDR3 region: CASSLIGANEQFF. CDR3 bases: TGTGCCAGCAGTTTGATAGGGGCCAATGAGCAGTTCTTC. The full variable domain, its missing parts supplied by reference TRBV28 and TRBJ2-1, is DVKVTQSSRYLVKRTGEKVFLECVQDMDHENMFWYRQDPGLGLRLIYFSYDVKMKEKGDIPEGYSVSREKKERFSLILESASTNQTSMYLCASSLIGANEQFFGPGTRLTVL.

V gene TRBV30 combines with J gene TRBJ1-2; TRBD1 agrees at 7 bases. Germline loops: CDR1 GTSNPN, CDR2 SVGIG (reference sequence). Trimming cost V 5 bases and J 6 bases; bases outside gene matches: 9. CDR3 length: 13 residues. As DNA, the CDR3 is TGTGCCTGGCAGAGGGACAGTTCCAATGGCTACACCTTC. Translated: CAWQRDSSNGYTF.

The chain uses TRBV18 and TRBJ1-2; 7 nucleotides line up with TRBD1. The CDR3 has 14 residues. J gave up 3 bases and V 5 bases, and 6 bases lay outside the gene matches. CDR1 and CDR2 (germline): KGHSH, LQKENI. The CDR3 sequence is CASSTKTGHYGYTF. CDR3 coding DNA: TGTGCCAGCTCAACGAAGACAGGGCACTATGGCTACACCTTC.

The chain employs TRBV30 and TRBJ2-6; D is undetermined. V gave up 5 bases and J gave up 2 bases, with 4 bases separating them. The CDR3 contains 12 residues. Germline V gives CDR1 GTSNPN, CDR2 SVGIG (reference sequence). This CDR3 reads CAWRAGANVLTF. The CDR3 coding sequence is TGTGCCTGGCGAGCTGGGGCCAACGTCCTGACTTTC.

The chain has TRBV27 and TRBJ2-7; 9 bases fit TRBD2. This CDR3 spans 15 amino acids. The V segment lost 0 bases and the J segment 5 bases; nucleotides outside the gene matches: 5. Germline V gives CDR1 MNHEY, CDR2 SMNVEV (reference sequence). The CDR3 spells CASSLSGGRGDEQYF. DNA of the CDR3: TGTGCCAGCAGTTTATCTGGCGGGAGGGGCGACGAGCAGTACTTC.

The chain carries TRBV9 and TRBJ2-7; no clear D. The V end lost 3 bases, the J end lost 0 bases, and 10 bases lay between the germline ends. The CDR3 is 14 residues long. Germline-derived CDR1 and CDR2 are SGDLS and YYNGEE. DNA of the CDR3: TGTGCCAGCAGCGCTAAAATGAACTCCTACGAGCAGTACTTC. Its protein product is CASSAKMNSYEQYF.

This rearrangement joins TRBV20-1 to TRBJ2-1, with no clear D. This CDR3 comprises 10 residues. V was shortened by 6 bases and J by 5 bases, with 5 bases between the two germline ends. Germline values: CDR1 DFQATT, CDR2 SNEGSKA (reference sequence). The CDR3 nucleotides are TGCAGTGCCCAGAACAATGAGCAGTTCTTC. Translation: CSAQNNEQFF.

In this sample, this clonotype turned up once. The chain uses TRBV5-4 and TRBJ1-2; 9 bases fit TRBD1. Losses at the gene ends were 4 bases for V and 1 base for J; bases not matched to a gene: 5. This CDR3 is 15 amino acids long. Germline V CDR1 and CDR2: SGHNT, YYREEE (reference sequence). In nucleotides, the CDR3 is TGTGCCAGCAGCCCGGGGGACAGGGTTAACTATGGCTACACCTTC. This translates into CASSPGDRVNYGYTF.

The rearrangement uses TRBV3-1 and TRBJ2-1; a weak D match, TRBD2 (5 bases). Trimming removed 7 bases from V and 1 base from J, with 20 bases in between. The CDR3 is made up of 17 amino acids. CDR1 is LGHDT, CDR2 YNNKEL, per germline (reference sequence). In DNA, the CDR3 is TGTGCCAGCACCGCCGGGAACTTGGCGTTTTCCTACAATGAGCAGTTCTTC. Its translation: CASTAGNLAFSYNEQFF.

The CDR3 loop reads CASSDTNRSPLHF. CDR3 nucleotides: TGTGCCAGCTCGGACACCAACCGTTCACCCCTCCACTTT. The chain carries TRBV3-1 and TRBJ1-6; D may be TRBD1 (5 bases). Between the trimmed V and J ends, which lost 8 bases and 9 bases, there was a span of 14 bases. The CDR3 length is 13 residues. The germline V gene encodes CDR1 LGHDT and CDR2 YNNKEL (reference sequence).

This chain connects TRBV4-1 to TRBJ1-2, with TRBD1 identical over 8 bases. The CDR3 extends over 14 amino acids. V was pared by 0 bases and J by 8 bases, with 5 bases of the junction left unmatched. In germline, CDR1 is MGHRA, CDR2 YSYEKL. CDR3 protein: CASSQEDRVRGYTF. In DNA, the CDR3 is TGCGCCAGCAGCCAAGAGGACAGGGTACGGGGCTACACCTTC.

CDR3 in DNA: TGTGCCAGCAGCTTAGTGGAAGGTACAGATACGCAGTATTTT. Residues: CASSLVEGTDTQYF. The rearrangement joins TRBV7-2 to TRBJ2-3, with unresolved D. This CDR3 spans 14 amino acids. V lost 1 base to trimming and J lost 3 bases, with 8 bases between them. Germline CDR1 SGHTA, CDR2 FQGNSA.

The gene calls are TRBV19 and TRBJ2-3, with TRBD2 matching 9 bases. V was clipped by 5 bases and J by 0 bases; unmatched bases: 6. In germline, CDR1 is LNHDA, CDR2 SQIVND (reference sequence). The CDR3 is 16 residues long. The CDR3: CASSPAGGSSTDTQYF. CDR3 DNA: TGTGCCAGTAGTCCCGCGGGGGGGAGTAGCACAGATACGCAGTATTTT. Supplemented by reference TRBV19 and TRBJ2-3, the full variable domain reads DGGITQSPKYLFRKEGQNVTLSCEQNLNHDAMYWYRQDPGQGLRLIYYSQIVNDFQKGDIAEGYSVSREKKESFPLTVTSAQKNPTAFYLCASSPAGGSSTDTQYFGPGTRLTVL.

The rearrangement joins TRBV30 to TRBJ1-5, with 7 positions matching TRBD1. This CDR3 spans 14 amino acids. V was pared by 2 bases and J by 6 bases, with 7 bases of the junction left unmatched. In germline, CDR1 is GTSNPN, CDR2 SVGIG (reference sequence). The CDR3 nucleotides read TGTGCCTGGAGTACACAGGGGAACGGTCAGCCCCAGCATTTT. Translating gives CAWSTQGNGQPQHF.

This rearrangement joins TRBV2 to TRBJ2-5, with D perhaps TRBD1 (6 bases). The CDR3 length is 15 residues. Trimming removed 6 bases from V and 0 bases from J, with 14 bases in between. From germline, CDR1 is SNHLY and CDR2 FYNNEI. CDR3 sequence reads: CASRAITGYQETQYF. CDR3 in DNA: TGTGCCAGCAGGGCGATAACAGGGTACCAAGAGACCCAGTACTTC. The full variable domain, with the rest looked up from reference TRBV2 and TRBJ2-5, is EPEVTQTPSHQVTQMGQEVILRCVPISNHLYFYWYRQILGQKVEFLVSFYNNEISEKSEIFDDQFSVERPDGSNFTLKIRSTKLEDSAMYFCASRAITGYQETQYFGPGTRLLVL.

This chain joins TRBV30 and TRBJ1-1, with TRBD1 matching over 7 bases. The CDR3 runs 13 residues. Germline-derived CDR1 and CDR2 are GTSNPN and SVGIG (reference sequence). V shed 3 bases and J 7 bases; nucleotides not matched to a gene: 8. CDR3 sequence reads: CAWRVQGNGEAFF. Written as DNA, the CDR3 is TGTGCCTGGAGGGTACAGGGGAACGGTGAAGCTTTCTTT.

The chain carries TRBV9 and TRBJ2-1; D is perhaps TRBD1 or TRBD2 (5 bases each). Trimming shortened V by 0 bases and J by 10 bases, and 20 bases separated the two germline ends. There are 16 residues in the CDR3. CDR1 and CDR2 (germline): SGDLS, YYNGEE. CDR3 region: CASSVDGGVEFREQFF. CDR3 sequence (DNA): TGTGCCAGCAGCGTAGATGGGGGAGTCGAGTTTCGGGAGCAGTTCTTC.

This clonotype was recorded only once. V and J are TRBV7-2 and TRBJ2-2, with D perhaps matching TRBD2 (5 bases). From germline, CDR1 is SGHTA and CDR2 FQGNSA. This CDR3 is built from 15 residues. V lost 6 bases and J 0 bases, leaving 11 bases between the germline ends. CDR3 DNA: TGTGCCAGCAGACGAGGGCAGACGAACACCGGGGAGCTGTTTTTT. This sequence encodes CASRRGQTNTGELFF.

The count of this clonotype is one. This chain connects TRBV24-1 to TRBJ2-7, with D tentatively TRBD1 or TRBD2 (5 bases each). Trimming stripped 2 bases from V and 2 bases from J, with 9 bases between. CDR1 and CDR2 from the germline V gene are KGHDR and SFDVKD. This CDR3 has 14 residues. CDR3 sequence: CATSDSGPPYEQYF. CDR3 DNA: TGTGCCACCAGTGATTCGGGGCCCCCCTACGAGCAGTACTTC.

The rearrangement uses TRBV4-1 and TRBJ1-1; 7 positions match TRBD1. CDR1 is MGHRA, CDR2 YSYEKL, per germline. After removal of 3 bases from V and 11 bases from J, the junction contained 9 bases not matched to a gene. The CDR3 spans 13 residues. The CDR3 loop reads CASSQPGQSRAFF. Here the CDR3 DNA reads TGCGCCAGCAGCCAGCCGGGACAGTCAAGGGCTTTCTTT.

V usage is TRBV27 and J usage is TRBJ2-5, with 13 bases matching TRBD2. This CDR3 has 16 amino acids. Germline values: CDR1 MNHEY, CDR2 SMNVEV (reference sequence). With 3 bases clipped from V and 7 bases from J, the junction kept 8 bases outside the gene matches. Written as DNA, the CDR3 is TGTGCCAGCAGTTTTTTCCCTACTAGCGGGAGGGTGACCCAGTACTTC. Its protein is CASSFFPTSGRVTQYF.

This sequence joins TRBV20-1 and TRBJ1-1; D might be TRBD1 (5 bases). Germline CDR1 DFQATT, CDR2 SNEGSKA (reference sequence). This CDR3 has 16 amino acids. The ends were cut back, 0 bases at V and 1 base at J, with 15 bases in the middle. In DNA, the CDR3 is TGCAGTGCTAGAGATCGAGGCAGGGCGAGGAACACTGAAGCTTTCTTT. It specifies CSARDRGRARNTEAFF.

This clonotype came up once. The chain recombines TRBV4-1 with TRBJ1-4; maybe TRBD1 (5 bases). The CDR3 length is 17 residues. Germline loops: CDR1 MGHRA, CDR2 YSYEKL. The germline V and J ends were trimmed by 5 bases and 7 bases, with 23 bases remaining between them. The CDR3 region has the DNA TGCGCCAGCAGCAACCCCATAGGGCAGGGTGGAAGTGAAAAACTGTTTTTT. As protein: CASSNPIGQGGSEKLFF.

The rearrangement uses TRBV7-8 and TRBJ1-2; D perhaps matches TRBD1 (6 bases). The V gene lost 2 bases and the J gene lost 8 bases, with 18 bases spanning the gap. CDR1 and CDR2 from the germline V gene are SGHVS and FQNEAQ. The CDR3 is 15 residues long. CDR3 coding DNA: TGTGCCAGCAGCTTACGCCCGGGGCAGGGGAGCGGCTACACCTTC. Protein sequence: CASSLRPGQGSGYTF.

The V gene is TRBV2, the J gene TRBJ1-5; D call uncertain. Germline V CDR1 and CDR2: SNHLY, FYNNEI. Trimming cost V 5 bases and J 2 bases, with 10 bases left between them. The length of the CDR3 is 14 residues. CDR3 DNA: TGTGCCAGCAGTAGAGACGAAGGCAATCAGCCCCAGCATTTT. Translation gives CASSRDEGNQPQHF.

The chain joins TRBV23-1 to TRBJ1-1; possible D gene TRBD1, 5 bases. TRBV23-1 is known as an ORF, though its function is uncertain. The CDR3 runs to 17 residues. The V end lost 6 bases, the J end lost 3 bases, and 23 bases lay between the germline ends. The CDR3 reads CASSPSKGSKDYTEAFF. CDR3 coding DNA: TGCGCCAGCAGCCCGTCGAAGGGGAGTAAAGATTACACTGAAGCTTTCTTT.

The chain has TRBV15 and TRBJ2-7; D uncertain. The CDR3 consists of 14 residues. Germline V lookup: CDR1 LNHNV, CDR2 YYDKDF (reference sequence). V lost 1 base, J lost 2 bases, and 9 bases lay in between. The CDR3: CATSRAGDAYEQYF. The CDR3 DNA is TGTGCCACCAGCAGAGCCGGCGACGCCTACGAGCAGTACTTC. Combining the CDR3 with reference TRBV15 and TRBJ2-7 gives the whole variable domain DAMVIQNPRYQVTQFGKPVTLSCSQTLNHNVMYWYQQKSSQAPKLLFHYYDKDFNNEADTPDNFQSRRPNTSFCFLDIRSPGLGDTAMYLCATSRAGDAYEQYFGPGTRLTVT.

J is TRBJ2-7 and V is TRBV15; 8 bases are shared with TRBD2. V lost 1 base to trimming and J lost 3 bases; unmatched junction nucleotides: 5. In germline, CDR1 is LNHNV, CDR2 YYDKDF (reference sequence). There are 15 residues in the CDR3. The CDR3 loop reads CATSRGGSGDYEQYF. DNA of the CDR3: TGTGCCACCAGCAGAGGGGGTAGCGGGGACTACGAGCAGTACTTC.